The clone carrying this T cell receptor (beta chain) was detected a few times. Antigen specificity is unknown. This specimen belongs to a study of cytomegalovirus exposure and HLA in healthy donors. V lost 2 bases and J 2 bases, leaving 11 bases between the germline ends. The CDR3 runs to 16 residues. Germline V gene lookup returns CDR1 SGHKS and CDR2 YYEKEE (reference sequence). The PCR used 60 Vbeta and 13 Jbeta primers. The assay was immunoSEQ multiplex PCR, and TCRdb's table has in-frame clones only and misses some. This sample has some 130,000 clones, with roughly 80% found just once. Samples came from healthy bone marrow donors. Study observations and caveats: Some V segments could not be told apart, so they were left out, TRBV6-2 and TRBV6-3 among them. Altogether, 164 TCR beta chains were recorded as cytomegalovirus-associated. Rare TCR sequences predominated, though certain public TCRs were found in many donors.

This sequence was found in a woman aged 40 to 50 in good health and CMV-seronegative. The sequenced material came from PBMCs. The genes are TRBV5-5 and TRBJ2-6, with D unclear. The CDR3 DNA reads TGTGCCAGCAGCTTAAGCCGCTTGGCTGGGGCCAACGTCCTGACTTTC. It specifies CASSLSRLAGANVLTF.